This is a list of T cell receptor beta chains from one sample in a study of Tregs in tolerant kidney transplant recipients. This table comes from immunoSEQ multiplex PCR, and its TCRdb copy is limited to in-frame clones, with some not included. Among some 64,000 clones listed, approximately 98% were seen once. Sequencing was performed on Tregs from blood, taken before the transplant. These receptors were obtained from a human donor who received a combined kidney and bone marrow transplant. CDR3s include the opening cysteine and the closing phenylalanine or tryptophan. The D gene is left open where the match is weak. Some rows have no size entry. The others give once, few or many, or a class for an expanded clone.

cdr3_aa cdr3_nt j_call clone_size d_call v_call
CASSFLGTGKNEQFF TGTGCCAGCAGCTTTCTTGGGACAGGGAAAAATGAGCAGTTCTTC TRBJ2-1 . TRBD1 TRBV5-6
CASSITIGTYEQYF TGTGCCAGTAGTATAACGATAGGGACTTACGAGCAGTACTTC TRBJ2-7 . . TRBV19
CASSLVPGLSSGANVLTF TGTGCCAGCAGCTTAGTGCCAGGGCTGAGCTCTGGGGCCAACGTCCTGACTTTC TRBJ2-6 . . TRBV11-2
CSAAGAETQYF TGCAGTGCGGCGGGAGCGGAGACCCAGTACTTC TRBJ2-5 . TRBD2 TRBV20-1
CASSYLKNIQYF TGTGCCAGCAGCTACCTGAAAAACATTCAGTACTTC TRBJ2-4 . . TRBV28
CASSWIGGVVGGYTF TGCGCCAGCAGTTGGATCGGAGGGGTCGTCGGGGGCTACACCTTC TRBJ1-2 . . TRBV4-3
CASSNSTRGRGNYGYTF TGTGCCAGCAGTAATTCTACCAGGGGGCGGGGTAACTATGGCTACACCTTC TRBJ1-2 . TRBD1 TRBV6-7
CASSDLAAYGYTF TGTGCCAGCAGTGACTTAGCTGCCTATGGCTACACCTTC TRBJ1-2 . . TRBV6-1
CASSLVTGGFTDTQYF TGTGCCAGCAGCTTAGTGACAGGGGGATTCACAGATACGCAGTATTTT TRBJ2-3 once TRBD1 TRBV7-2
CARSGGVLGYTF TGTGCCAGATCGGGGGGCGTCTTAGGCTACACCTTC TRBJ1-2 . . TRBV2
CASSPLGGELTDTQYF TGTGCCAGCAGCCCCCTGGGCGGGGAACTCACAGATACGCAGTATTTT TRBJ2-3 . . TRBV5-6
CASTGHTYEQYF TGTGCCAGCACCGGACACACCTACGAGCAGTACTTC TRBJ2-7 . . TRBV2
CASSPQLAGGYNEQFF TGTGCCAGCAGCCCGCAACTAGCGGGGGGCTACAATGAGCAGTTCTTC TRBJ2-1 once TRBD2 TRBV7-2
CASRPGETYGYTF TGCGCCAGCAGACCGGGGGAGACCTATGGCTACACCTTC TRBJ1-2 . . TRBV5-1
CASSQGTGLGYTF TGTGCCAGCAGCCAAGGGACAGGGCTAGGCTACACCTTC TRBJ1-2 once TRBD1 TRBV14
CASSGLAGTDTQYF TGTGCCAGTAGCGGACTAGCGGGTACAGATACGCAGTATTTT TRBJ2-3 . TRBD2 TRBV19
CAWSVSGLGSYEQYF TGTGCCTGGAGTGTATCAGGACTTGGATCCTACGAGCAGTACTTC TRBJ2-7 . . TRBV30
CASSLWSGTEAFF TGCGCCAGCAGCCTATGGTCGGGCACTGAAGCTTTCTTT TRBJ1-1 . . TRBV5-1
CASRLTSGNYNEQFF TGTGCCAGCAGGCTTACTAGCGGGAACTACAATGAGCAGTTCTTC TRBJ2-1 once TRBD2 TRBV6-1
CASSFPGTGLIF TGTGCCAGCAGCTTCCCCGGGACAGGGCTGATCTTC TRBJ2-1 . TRBD1 TRBV9
CAWRIQGAGSPLHF TGTGCCTGGAGAATACAGGGGGCAGGTTCACCCCTCCACTTT TRBJ1-6 . TRBD1 TRBV30
CASSLGITGGSETQYF TGCGCCAGCAGCTTGGGCATTACGGGAGGCTCAGAGACCCAGTACTTC TRBJ2-5 . TRBD2 TRBV5-1
CSVASTDTQYF TGCAGTGTGGCTAGCACAGATACGCAGTATTTT TRBJ2-3 . . TRBV20-1
CASSLDRDWGYTF TGTGCCAGCAGCCTGGACAGGGATTGGGGCTACACCTTC TRBJ1-2 few TRBD1 TRBV5-4
CASSYEEQGSTEAFF TGTGCCAGCAGCTATGAGGAACAGGGTTCCACTGAAGCTTTCTTT TRBJ1-1 . . TRBV5-4
CASSRQGSYGYTF TGTGCCAGCAGCCGACAGGGGAGCTATGGCTACACCTTC TRBJ1-2 . TRBD1 TRBV14
CASSDGTGVVEQFF TGTGCCAGCAGTGACGGGACAGGGGTAGTTGAGCAGTTCTTC TRBJ2-1 . TRBD1 TRBV6-1
CASSYLHRGSDEQFF TGTGCCAGCAGTTACTTGCACAGGGGATCGGATGAGCAGTTCTTC TRBJ2-1 once TRBD1 TRBV6-5
CASSQDRGAGTDTQYF TGCGCCAGCAGCCAAGACCGGGGGGCGGGCACAGATACGCAGTATTTT TRBJ2-3 . . TRBV4-1
CASRPVRGYNYGYTF TGTGCCAGCAGACCGGTTCGCGGATACAACTATGGCTACACCTTC TRBJ1-2 . . TRBV28
CASSLLGTGSTLAKNIQYF TGTGCCAGCAGCTTATTGGGGACAGGGAGCACCTTAGCCAAAAACATTCAGTACTTC TRBJ2-4 . TRBD1 TRBV7-2
CASSPNPGTGGEQYF TGCGCCAGCAGCCCGAATCCTGGGACAGGGGGAGAGCAGTACTTC TRBJ2-7 . TRBD1 TRBV5-1
CASSSPGLAGGYSGTDTQYF TGCGCCAGCAGCTCTCCGGGACTAGCGGGGGGCTACTCGGGGACAGATACGCAGTATTTT TRBJ2-3 . TRBD2 TRBV4-1
CAISDPIASGSYEQYF TGTGCCATCAGTGACCCGATCGCTAGCGGCTCCTACGAGCAGTACTTC TRBJ2-7 . TRBD2 TRBV10-3
CASSSTGFSFIYEQYF TGTGCCAGCAGCTCGACAGGATTTTCCTTCATTTACGAGCAGTACTTC TRBJ2-7 . . TRBV5-6
CASSRVKGQGPPGELFF TGCGCCAGCAGCCGGGTTAAGGGACAGGGACCCCCCGGGGAGCTGTTTTTT TRBJ2-2 . TRBD1 TRBV4-3
CASSVGPHTGELFF TGTGCCAGCAGCGTCGGTCCGCACACCGGGGAGCTGTTTTTT TRBJ2-2 . . TRBV9
CASSPGGTDTQYF TGTGCCAGCAGCCCCGGGGGCACAGATACGCAGTATTTT TRBJ2-3 . . TRBV7-3
CASSYSRTGNTEAFF TGTGCCAGCAGTTACTCCCGGACTGGGAACACTGAAGCTTTCTTT TRBJ1-1 . . TRBV6-5
CASSTTGQGLSNQPQHF TGTGCCAGCAGCACGACCGGACAGGGGCTTAGCAATCAGCCCCAGCATTTT TRBJ1-5 . . TRBV21-1
CASSPLQGGNTEAFF TGTGCCAGCAGCCCACTACAGGGGGGGAACACTGAAGCTTTCTTT TRBJ1-1 . TRBD1 TRBV5-4
CSVLTQVLNTEAFF TGCAGCGTCCTAACACAGGTATTGAACACTGAAGCTTTCTTT TRBJ1-1 once . TRBV29-1
CASSLFRTSVPYEQYF TGCGCCAGCAGCTTGTTTAGGACTAGCGTTCCCTACGAGCAGTACTTC TRBJ2-7 . TRBD2 TRBV5-1
CASSEGQGGHTEAFF TGTGCCAGCAGTGAGGGACAGGGCGGTCACACTGAAGCTTTCTTT TRBJ1-1 . TRBD1 TRBV27